This passage covers 23 T cell receptor beta chains from one sample sequenced in a study of CD8+CD57+ T cells in acquired aplastic anemia. Profiling of TCR beta VDJ combinations and CDR3 sequences used genomic DNA as template. MiXCR, applied by TCRdb to the reads, yields one record per CDR3 protein. The data show about 180,000 distinct CDR3 sequences, with roughly 48% seen just once and around 1.1% held by the top ten. An expansion of CD8+CD57+ cells by flow cytometry had been shown in patients chosen for sequencing. Material for sequencing was sorted CD4+, CD8+, or CD8+CD57+ T cells (not recorded which) from PBMCs. The receptors come from a human donor with aplastic anemia.

This clonotype was seen many times. The V and J genes are TRBV2 and TRBJ2-1, with 8 nucleotides matching TRBD2. The V and J ends lost 4 bases and 6 bases, in that order; junction bases with no gene match: 5. The CDR3 totals 14 residues. Germline values: CDR1 SNHLY, CDR2 FYNNEI. The CDR3, as DNA: TGTGCCAGCAGTGCCGGGACTAGGCCCAATGAGCAGTTCTTC. It yields the protein CASSAGTRPNEQFF.

This clonotype turned up a few times. The DNA of the CDR3 is TGCAGCGTTGAAGATCGACAGGGACCCGGTTTCTTT. Translation: CSVEDRQGPGFF. This chain joins TRBV29-1 and TRBJ1-1; 7 nucleotides match TRBD1. The CDR3 totals 12 residues. Trimming cost V 0 bases and J 13 bases; bases outside gene matches: 8. Germline V gene data show CDR1 as SQVTM and CDR2 as ANQGSEA.

The chain combines TRBV24-1 with TRBJ2-3; 12 positions agree with TRBD2. Germline-derived CDR1 and CDR2 are KGHDR and SFDVKD. J lost 4 bases, V lost 3 bases, and 4 bases had no gene match. The CDR3 sequence is 16 residues long. The CDR3 is CATSDRLAGEADTQYF. The CDR3 DNA is TGTGCCACCAGTGATCGACTAGCGGGAGAAGCAGATACGCAGTATTTT.

In this sample, this clonotype turned up many times. The chain employs TRBV12-3 or TRBV12-4 and TRBJ2-2, with no clear D. CDR3 size: 15 residues. The V gene lost 4 bases and the J gene lost 0 bases, with 9 bases spanning the gap. The CDR3 bases are TGTGCCAGCAGTTCACAGAGTCCGAACACCGGGGAGCTGTTTTTT. Protein product: CASSSQSPNTGELFF.

The table lists this clonotype with many counts. The rearrangement links TRBV5-4 to TRBJ2-7, with a possible D match to TRBD1 (6 bases). Looked up from germline, CDR1 is SGHNT and CDR2 is YYREEE (reference sequence). There are 13 residues in the CDR3. With 4 bases removed from V and 2 bases from J, the gap between germline ends came to 10 bases. CDR3 bases: TGTGCCAGCAGCCGGACAGAGACCTACGAGCAGTACTTC. Translating it yields CASSRTETYEQYF.

This clonotype occurred a few times. The genes are TRBV6-1 and TRBJ2-1; the match to TRBD1 covers 7 bases. CDR3 length equals 17 residues. Trimming took 6 bases from V and 2 from J; bases not matched to a gene: 13. From germline, CDR1 is MNHNS and CDR2 SASEGT. In DNA, the CDR3 is TGTGCCAGCAGAACAGGGGCGCGGAATAGCCCCTACAATGAGCAGTTCTTC. Encoded protein: CASRTGARNSPYNEQFF.

The chain employs TRBV10-3 and TRBJ1-5, with a tentative D call TRBD1 (6 bases). This CDR3 region has 14 residues. The V end was cut by 4 bases, the J end by 11 bases, with 18 bases between. Looked up from germline, CDR1 is ENHRY and CDR2 is SYGVKD. The CDR3 nucleotides read TGTGCCATCAGTGGGGGGGCCAATCCAGAGACCCAGCATTTT. This codes for CAISGGANPETQHF.

As regards this clonotype: Possible read error: a much larger clone is one base away. The gene calls are TRBV6-2 or TRBV6-3 and TRBJ1-4; D might be TRBD1 (6 bases). The CDR3 totals 14 residues. Germline V gene data show CDR1 as MNHEY and CDR2 as SVGEGT. CDR3 sequence reads: CASSSQGRAEKMFF. As DNA, the CDR3 is TGTGCCAGCAGTTCACAGGGTCGTGCTGAAAAAATGTTTTTT.

This rearrangement joins TRBV18 to TRBJ1-1, with D perhaps TRBD1 (6 bases). Germline V CDR1 and CDR2: KGHSH, LQKENI. The CDR3 spans 15 residues. V was cut by 3 bases and J by 0 bases, with 11 bases left in between. The CDR3 DNA follows: TGTGCCAGCTCACCGCAGGGGTCTATGAACACTGAAGCTTTCTTT. Amino acid sequence: CASSPQGSMNTEAFF.

This clonotype appeared a few times. This chain links TRBV6-1 with TRBJ2-1; TRBD1 might be the D (7 bases). V lost 4 bases and J 3 bases, leaving 19 bases between the germline ends. The CDR3 runs to 17 residues. Germline V gene data show CDR1 as MNHNS and CDR2 as SASEGT. DNA of the CDR3: TGTGCCAGCAGTGGGGGAGGTCCGGGACAGAGCTACAATGAGCAGTTCTTC. Translated: CASSGGGPGQSYNEQFF.

For this clonotype: This may stem from a read error, because a much larger clone lies one nucleotide away. The chain recombines TRBV5-4 with TRBJ2-2, with D perhaps given as TRBD1 or TRBD2 (5 bases each). This CDR3 comprises 16 residues. Germline CDR1 SGHNT, CDR2 YYREEE (reference sequence). The V end lost 4 bases, the J end lost 6 bases, and 19 bases lay between the germline ends. Here the CDR3 DNA reads TGTGCCAGCAGCACAAGACGGGGCAGTTACGCCGGGGAGCTGTTTTTT. It specifies CASSTRRGSYAGELFF.

Of note for this clonotype: Compared with germline, one end of the junction differs, possibly owing to a read error. V gene TRBV7-2 combines with J gene TRBJ1-6, with D perhaps matching TRBD1 (5 bases). CDR3 length: 15 residues. Germline V CDR1 and CDR2: SGHTA, FQGNSA. CDR3 in amino acids: CASSDRAGLGSPLHF. Here the CDR3 DNA reads TGTGCCAGCAGCGACCGGGCAGGGCTAGGATCACCCCTCCACTTC.

This clonotype has a count of ten or more. CDR3 protein: CASSTAGLGELFF. The CDR3 nucleotides read TGTGCCAGCAGTACCGCGGGGCTCGGGGAGCTGTTTTTT. The gene calls are TRBV12-3 or TRBV12-4 and TRBJ2-2, with D perhaps matching TRBD2 (6 bases). The CDR3 runs 13 residues. The V end lost 5 bases, the J end lost 7 bases, and 11 bases lay between the germline ends.

This clonotype was seen a handful of times. The chain joins TRBV29-1 to TRBJ1-1, with D uncertain. The germline V and J ends were trimmed by 8 bases and 0 bases, with 10 bases remaining between them. From germline, CDR1 is SQVTM and CDR2 ANQGSEA. The CDR3 has 12 residues. CDR3 in DNA: TGCAGCTTTGGGGTCATGAACACTGAAGCTTTCTTT. Its translation is CSFGVMNTEAFF.

This clonotype was observed a few times. The chain employs TRBV24-1 and TRBJ1-2; tentatively, D is TRBD1 (6 bases). Looked up from germline, CDR1 is KGHDR and CDR2 is SFDVKD. V lost 4 bases and J 8 bases, leaving 16 bases between the germline ends. This CDR3 has 14 residues. The CDR3 DNA is TGTGCCACCAGTGAGGGACACCTGCTAGAGGGCTACACCTTC. Translation: CATSEGHLLEGYTF.

The V call is TRBV10-3, the J call TRBJ2-1; 10 bases are a match to TRBD1. This CDR3 contains 14 residues. Germline CDR1 is ENHRY and CDR2 is SYGVKD. J gave up 4 bases and V 4 bases, and 1 base lay outside the gene matches. CDR3 loop: CAISAGQGYNEQFF. The CDR3 region has the DNA TGTGCCATCAGTGCGGGACAGGGGTACAATGAGCAGTTCTTC.

Comment on this clonotype: This may stem from a read error, because a much larger clone lies one nucleotide away. The rearrangement uses TRBV2 and TRBJ2-7, with D perhaps matching TRBD2 (5 bases). This CDR3 is 15 amino acids long. The V end lost 5 bases, the J end lost 1 base, and 15 bases lay between the germline ends. In germline, CDR1 is SNHLY, CDR2 FYNNEI. DNA of the CDR3: TGTGCCAGCAGTTACCGGACTCGGAGTTCCTACGAGCAGTACTTC. It translates to CASSYRTRSSYEQYF.

The chain carries TRBV19 and TRBJ1-3, with D perhaps TRBD1 (5 bases). V lost 3 bases, J lost 2 bases, and 8 bases lay in between. The CDR3 is 14 amino acids. Per germline, CDR1 LNHDA and CDR2 SQIVND (reference sequence). The DNA for the CDR3 is TGTGCCAGTAGTATGCTGGGGGCTGGAAACACCATATATTTT. It translates to CASSMLGAGNTIYF. The complete variable domain, with remaining parts taken from reference TRBV19 and TRBJ1-3, reads DGGITQSPKYLFRKEGQNVTLSCEQNLNHDAMYWYRQDPGQGLRLIYYSQIVNDFQKGDIAEGYSVSREKKESFPLTVTSAQKNPTAFYLCASSMLGAGNTIYFGEGSWLTVV.

The V and J genes are TRBV11-2 and TRBJ2-4; D remains ambiguous. The CDR3 sequence is 13 residues long. CDR1 and CDR2 from the germline V gene are SGHAT and FQNNGV. The V gene lost 0 bases and the J gene lost 8 bases, with 8 bases spanning the gap. The CDR3 spells CASSLERLDIQYF. The CDR3 nucleotides read TGTGCCAGCAGCTTAGAGCGGTTGGACATTCAGTACTTC.

In DNA form, the CDR3 reads TGTGCCAGCAGCTCCCCGGAGGCAGGACGCTTTGGGACCCAGTACTTC. Its protein is CASSSPEAGRFGTQYF. V usage is TRBV7-2 and J usage is TRBJ2-5, with a tentative D call TRBD2 (5 bases). V was pared by 4 bases and J by 7 bases, with 22 bases between. In germline, CDR1 is SGHTA, CDR2 FQGNSA. CDR3 length: 16 residues.

The rearrangement uses TRBV12-3 or TRBV12-4 and TRBJ2-1; the match to TRBD2 covers 16 bases. CDR3 length equals 17 residues. Trimming cost V 4 bases and J 7 bases; bases outside gene matches: 7. The CDR3 nucleotides are TGTGCCAGCAGTTGGACCGGGACTAGCGGGGGGGCTAATGAGCAGTTCTTC. Amino acid sequence: CASSWTGTSGGANEQFF.

This clonotype was counted ten times or more. The chain has TRBV20-1 and TRBJ2-2; TRBD2 might be the D (6 bases). V was clipped by 6 bases and J by 1 base, with 12 bases between them. The germline CDR1 and CDR2 sequences are DFQATT and SNEGSKA (reference sequence). The CDR3 length is 14 residues. The CDR3 DNA reads TGCAGTGCCCCACTGGGAGGGAACACCGGGGAGCTGTTTTTT. As protein: CSAPLGGNTGELFF.

In regard to this clonotype: A much larger clone sits a single nucleotide away, making a read error possible. This CDR3 fails to terminate in the conserved phenylalanine or tryptophan, so it likely reflects a read error. The V gene is TRBV6-1, the J gene TRBJ1-5; D possibly corresponds to TRBD1 (5 bases). V lost 4 bases to trimming and J lost 6 bases, with 10 bases between them. Germline loops: CDR1 MNHNS, CDR2 SASEGT. CDR3 size: 13 residues. CDR3 residues: CASSGGVGQPQHL. DNA for the CDR3: TGTGCCAGCAGTGGGGGGGTCGGTCAGCCCCAGCATCTT.